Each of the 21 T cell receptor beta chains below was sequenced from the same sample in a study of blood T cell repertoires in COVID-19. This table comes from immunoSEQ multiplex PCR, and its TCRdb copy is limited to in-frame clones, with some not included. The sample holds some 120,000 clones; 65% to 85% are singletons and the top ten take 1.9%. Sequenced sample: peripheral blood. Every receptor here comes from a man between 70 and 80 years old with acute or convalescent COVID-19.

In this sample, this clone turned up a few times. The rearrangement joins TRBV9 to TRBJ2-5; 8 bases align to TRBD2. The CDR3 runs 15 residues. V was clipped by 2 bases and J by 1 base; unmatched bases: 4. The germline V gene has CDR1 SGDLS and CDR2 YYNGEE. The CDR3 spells CASSVGSGVQETQYF. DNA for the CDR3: TGTGCCAGCAGCGTCGGTAGCGGGGTCCAAGAGACCCAGTACTTC.

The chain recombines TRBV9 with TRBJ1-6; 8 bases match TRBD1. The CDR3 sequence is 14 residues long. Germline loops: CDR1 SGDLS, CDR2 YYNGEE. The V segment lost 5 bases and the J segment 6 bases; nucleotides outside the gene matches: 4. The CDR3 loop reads CASSGGQVNSPLHF. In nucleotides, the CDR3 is TGTGCCAGCAGTGGGGGACAGGTTAATTCACCCCTCCACTTT.

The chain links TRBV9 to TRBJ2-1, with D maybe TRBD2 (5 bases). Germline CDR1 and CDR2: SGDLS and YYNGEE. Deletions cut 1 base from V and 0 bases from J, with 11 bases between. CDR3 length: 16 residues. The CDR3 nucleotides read TGTGCCAGCAGCGTATTGGGAGAAGCCTCCTACAATGAGCAGTTCTTC. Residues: CASSVLGEASYNEQFF.

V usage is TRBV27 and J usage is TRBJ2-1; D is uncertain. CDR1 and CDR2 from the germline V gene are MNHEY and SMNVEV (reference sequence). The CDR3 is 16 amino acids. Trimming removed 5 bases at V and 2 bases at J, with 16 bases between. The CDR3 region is CASSGPTKATYNEQFF. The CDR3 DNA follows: TGTGCCAGCAGTGGCCCGACAAAGGCCACCTACAATGAGCAGTTCTTC.

CDR3 nucleotide sequence: TGTGCCAGTAGTATATCTAGCGGGGAGGGCACAGATACGCAGTATTTT. Its translation: CASSISSGEGTDTQYF. The chain is built from TRBV19 and TRBJ2-3; 9 nucleotides align to TRBD2. V gave up 2 bases and J gave up 1 base; unmatched junction bases: 4. CDR3 length: 16 amino acids. The germline V gene encodes CDR1 LNHDA and CDR2 SQIVND (reference sequence). The variable domain in full, completed from reference TRBV19 and TRBJ2-3, reads DGGITQSPKYLFRKEGQNVTLSCEQNLNHDAMYWYRQDPGQGLRLIYYSQIVNDFQKGDIAEGYSVSREKKESFPLTVTSAQKNPTAFYLCASSISSGEGTDTQYFGPGTRLTVL.

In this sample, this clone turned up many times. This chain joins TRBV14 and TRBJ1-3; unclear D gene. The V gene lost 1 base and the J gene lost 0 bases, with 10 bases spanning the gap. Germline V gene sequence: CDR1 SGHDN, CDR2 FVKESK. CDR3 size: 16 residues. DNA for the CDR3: TGTGCCAGCAGCCAAGTGCAGTTCAGCTCTGGAAACACCATATATTTT. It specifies CASSQVQFSSGNTIYF.

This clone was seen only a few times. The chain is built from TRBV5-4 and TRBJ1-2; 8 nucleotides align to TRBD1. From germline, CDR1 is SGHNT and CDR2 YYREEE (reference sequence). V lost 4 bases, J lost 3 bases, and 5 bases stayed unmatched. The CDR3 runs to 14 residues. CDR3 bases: TGTGCCAGCAGCCAGGGGGCGGGGGACTATGGCTACACCTTC. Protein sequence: CASSQGAGDYGYTF.

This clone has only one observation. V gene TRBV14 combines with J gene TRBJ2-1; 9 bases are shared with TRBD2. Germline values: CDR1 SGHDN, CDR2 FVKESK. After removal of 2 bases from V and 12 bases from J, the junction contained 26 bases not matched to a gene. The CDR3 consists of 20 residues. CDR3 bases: TGTGCCAGCAGCCAATCCGAGGGTTCTAGCGGGGAGATTCCCAATGAGTGGCAGTTCTTC. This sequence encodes CASSQSEGSSGEIPNEWQFF.

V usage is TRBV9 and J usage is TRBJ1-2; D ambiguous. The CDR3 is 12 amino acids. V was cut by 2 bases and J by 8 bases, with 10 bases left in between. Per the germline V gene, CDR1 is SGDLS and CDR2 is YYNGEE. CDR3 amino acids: CASSVPGSGYTF. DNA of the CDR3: TGTGCCAGCAGCGTCCCCGGTAGCGGCTACACCTTC.

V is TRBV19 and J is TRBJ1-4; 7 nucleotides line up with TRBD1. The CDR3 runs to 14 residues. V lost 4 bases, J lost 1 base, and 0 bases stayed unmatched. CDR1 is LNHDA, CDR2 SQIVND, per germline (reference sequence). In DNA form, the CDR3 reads TGTGCCAGTAGTAACAGGGGAACTAATGAAAAACTGTTTTTT. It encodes CASSNRGTNEKLFF.

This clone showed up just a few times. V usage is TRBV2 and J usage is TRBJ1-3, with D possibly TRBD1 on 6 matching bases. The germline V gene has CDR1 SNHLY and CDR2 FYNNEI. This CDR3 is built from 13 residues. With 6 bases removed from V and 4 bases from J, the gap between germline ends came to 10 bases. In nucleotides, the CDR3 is TGTGCCAGCAGGACCGGGACAGGAAACACCATATATTTT. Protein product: CASRTGTGNTIYF.

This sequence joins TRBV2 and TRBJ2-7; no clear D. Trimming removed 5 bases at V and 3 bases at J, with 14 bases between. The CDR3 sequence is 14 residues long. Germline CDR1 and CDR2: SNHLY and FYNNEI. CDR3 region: CASSNTRGLYEQYF. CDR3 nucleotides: TGTGCCAGCAGTAACACGCGAGGCCTCTACGAGCAGTACTTC.

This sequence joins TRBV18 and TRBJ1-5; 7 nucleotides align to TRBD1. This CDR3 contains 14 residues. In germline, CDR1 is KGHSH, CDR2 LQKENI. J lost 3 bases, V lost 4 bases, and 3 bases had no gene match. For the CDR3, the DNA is TGTGCCAGCTCACACAGGGGTCCCAATCAGCCCCAGCATTTT. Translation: CASSHRGPNQPQHF.

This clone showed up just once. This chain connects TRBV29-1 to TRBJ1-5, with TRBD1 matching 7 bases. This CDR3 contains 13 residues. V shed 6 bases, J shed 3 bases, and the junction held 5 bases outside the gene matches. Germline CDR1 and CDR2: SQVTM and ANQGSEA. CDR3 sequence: CSVGTGVNQPQHF. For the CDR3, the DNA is TGCAGCGTGGGAACAGGGGTCAATCAGCCCCAGCATTTT.

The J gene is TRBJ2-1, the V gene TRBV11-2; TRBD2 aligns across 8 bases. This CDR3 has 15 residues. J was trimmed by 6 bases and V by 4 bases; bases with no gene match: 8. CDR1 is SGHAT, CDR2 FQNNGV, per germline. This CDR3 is CASSSPGGMGNEQFF. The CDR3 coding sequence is TGTGCCAGCAGCTCCCCGGGAGGGATGGGCAATGAGCAGTTCTTC.

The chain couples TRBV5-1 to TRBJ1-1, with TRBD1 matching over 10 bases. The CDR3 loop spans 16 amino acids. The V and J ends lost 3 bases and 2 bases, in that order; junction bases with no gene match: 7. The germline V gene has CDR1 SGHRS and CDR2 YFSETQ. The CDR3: CASSSTGDRGNTEAFF. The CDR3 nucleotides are TGCGCCAGCAGCTCCACCGGGGACAGGGGTAACACTGAAGCTTTCTTT.

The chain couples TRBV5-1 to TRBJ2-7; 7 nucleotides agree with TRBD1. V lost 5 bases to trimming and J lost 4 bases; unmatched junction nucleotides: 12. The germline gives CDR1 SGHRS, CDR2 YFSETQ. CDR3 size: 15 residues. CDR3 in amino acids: CASSLRRQGGYEQYF. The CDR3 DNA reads TGCGCCAGCAGTTTACGAAGACAGGGCGGGTACGAGCAGTACTTC. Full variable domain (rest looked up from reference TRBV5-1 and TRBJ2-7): KAGVTQTPRYLIKTRGQQVTLSCSPISGHRSVSWYQQTPGQGLQFLFEYFSETQRNKGNFPGRFSGRQFSNSRSEMNVSTLELGDSALYLCASSLRRQGGYEQYFGPGTRLTVT.

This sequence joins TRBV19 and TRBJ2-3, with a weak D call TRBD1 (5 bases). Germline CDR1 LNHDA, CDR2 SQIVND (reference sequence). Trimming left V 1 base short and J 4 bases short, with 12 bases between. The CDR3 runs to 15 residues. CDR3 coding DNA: TGTGCCAGTAGTATAGGGTCCAGGGTCCCAGATACGCAGTATTTT. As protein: CASSIGSRVPDTQYF.

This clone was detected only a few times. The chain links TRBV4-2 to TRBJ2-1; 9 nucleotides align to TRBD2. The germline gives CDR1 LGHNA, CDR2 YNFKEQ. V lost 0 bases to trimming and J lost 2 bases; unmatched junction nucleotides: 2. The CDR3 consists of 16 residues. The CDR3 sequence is CASSQDWTSAYNEQFF. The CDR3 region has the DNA TGTGCCAGCAGCCAAGATTGGACTAGCGCCTACAATGAGCAGTTCTTC.

CDR3 residues: CASSPDSLYGYTF. The CDR3 bases are TGTGCCAGCAGTCCGGACAGCCTCTATGGCTACACCTTC. The chain links TRBV28 to TRBJ1-2; weak D call: TRBD1 (6 bases). The germline gives CDR1 MDHEN, CDR2 SYDVKM. Trimming took 5 bases from V and 4 from J, leaving 11 bases between them. The CDR3 consists of 13 residues.

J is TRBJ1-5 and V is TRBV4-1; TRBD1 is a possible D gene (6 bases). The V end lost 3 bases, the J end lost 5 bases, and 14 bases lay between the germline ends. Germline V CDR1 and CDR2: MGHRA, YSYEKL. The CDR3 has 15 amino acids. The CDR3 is CASSQLGGGHQPQHF. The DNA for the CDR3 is TGCGCCAGCAGCCAGTTGGGAGGGGGTCATCAGCCCCAGCATTTT.